This TCR beta chain emerged from a study of read filtering for tumor transcriptome and immune sequencing. Study conclusions and caveats: RNA-seq captured clonotypes less deeply and reliably than IR-seq. This fraction held mixed bone marrow immune cells after CD138-negative sorting.

From about 400 ng of RNA, a library with molecular barcoded alpha/delta and beta/gamma adaptors was made. TCRdb analysed the reads with MiXCR anew, one entry per CDR3 protein. The table has approximately 90,000 distinct CDR3 sequences, 9% to 15% seen once. The germline CDR1 and CDR2 sequences are LGHDT and YNNKEL (reference sequence). Losses at the gene ends were 4 bases for V and 7 bases for J; bases not matched to a gene: 5. The CDR3 runs to 13 residues. This clonotype was counted a few times. What it recognizes is unknown. The specimen sequenced was a population of CD138-negative cells sorted from bone marrow. The TCR sequence derives from a donor aged 40 or over with multiple myeloma. The chain employs TRBV3-1 and TRBJ2-5; 8 bases are shared with TRBD2. In DNA form, the CDR3 reads TGTGCCAGCAGCCCGCGGGGGGCCGGGACCCAGTACTTC. Translated, it gives CASSPRGAGTQYF.